The T cell receptor beta chain described here comes from a study of regulatory T cells in long-lasting Graves disease. Study-level points and caveats: Relative to newly diagnosed Graves' patients, persistent ones had lower TCR diversity. TRBV28, TRBJ1-2 and TRBJ2-5 were segments that persistent disease favored.

The sample holds a few counts of this clonotype. The antigen remains unidentified. This sample's time point: newly diagnosed GD, antithyroid drugs for less than 3 months. PBMCs provided the RNA from which the TCR library was made. The length of the CDR3 is 14 residues. With 4 bases clipped from V and 6 bases from J, the junction kept 8 bases outside the gene matches. The germline V gene encodes CDR1 LGHDT and CDR2 YNNKEL (reference sequence). Researchers made TCR beta libraries by using iRepertoire HTBI primers and running Arm-PCR on CDR3 regions. TCRdb fed the multiplex PCR reads into MiXCR, producing one record per CDR3 protein. The sample carries 500,000 to 700,000 distinct CDR3 sequences, less than 20% recorded once. The same data also went into a second study, on T cells in Graves' hyperthyroidism and ophthalmopathy.

This chain uses TRBV3-1 with TRBJ1-2; the match to TRBD1 covers 7 bases. This receptor was identified in a woman in her twenties or thirties with Graves disease. This specimen consisted of peripheral blood mononuclear cells (PBMCs), obtained at new diagnosis, from a patient treated with antithyroid drugs. In nucleotides, the CDR3 is TGTGCCAGCAGCCGTCGACAGGGAAGCGATGGCTACACCTTC. As protein: CASSRRQGSDGYTF.